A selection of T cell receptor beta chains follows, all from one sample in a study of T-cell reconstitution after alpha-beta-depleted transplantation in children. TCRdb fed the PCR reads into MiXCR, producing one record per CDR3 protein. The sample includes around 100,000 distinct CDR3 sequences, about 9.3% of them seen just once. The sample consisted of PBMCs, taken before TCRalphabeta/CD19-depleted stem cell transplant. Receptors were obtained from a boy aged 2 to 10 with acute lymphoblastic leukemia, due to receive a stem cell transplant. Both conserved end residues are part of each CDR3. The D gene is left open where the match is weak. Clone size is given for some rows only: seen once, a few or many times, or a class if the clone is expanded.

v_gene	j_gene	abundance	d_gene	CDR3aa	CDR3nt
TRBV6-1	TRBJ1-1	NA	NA	CASSPRDNQMNTEAFF	TGTGCCAGCAGTCCGCGGGACAACCAGATGAACACTGAAGCTTTCTTT
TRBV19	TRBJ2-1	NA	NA	CASSIVGYSSTLKGQFF	TGTGCCAGTAGTATAGTGGGCTACTCCTCTACCCTAAAAGGGCAGTTCTTC
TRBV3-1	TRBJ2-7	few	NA	CASSQGWIGEQYF	TGTGCCAGCAGCCAGGGCTGGATCGGTGAGCAGTACTTC
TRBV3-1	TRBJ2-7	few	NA	CASSPLLRFRDEQYF	TGTGCCAGCAGCCCACTTCTGAGGTTCCGGGACGAGCAGTACTTC
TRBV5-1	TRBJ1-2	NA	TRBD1	CASSSLDRAQPYTF	TGCGCCAGCAGCTCTCTGGACAGGGCGCAACCATACACCTTC
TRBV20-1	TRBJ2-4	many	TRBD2	CSALPLGEGRNIQYF	TGCAGTGCTCTACCCCTGGGGGAGGGGCGGAACATTCAGTACTTC
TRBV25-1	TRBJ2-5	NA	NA	CASSVGQGTETQYF	TGTGCCAGCAGTGTCGGTCAGGGGACAGAGACCCAGTACTTC
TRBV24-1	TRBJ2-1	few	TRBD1	CATSDFTGVEQFF	TGTGCCACCAGTGATTTTACAGGGGTTGAGCAGTTCTTC
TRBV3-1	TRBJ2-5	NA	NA	CASSQAGKTQYF	TGTGCCAGCAGCCAAGCTGGAAAGACCCAGTACTTC
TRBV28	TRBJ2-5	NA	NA	CASIPTAGSVQETQYF	TGTGCCAGCATACCCACGGCCGGGTCTGTGCAAGAGACCCAGTACTTC
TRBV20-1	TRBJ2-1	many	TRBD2	CSAEPDHRRTSGLYNEQFF	TGCAGTGCTGAGCCTGACCACCGGCGGACTAGCGGGCTTTACAATGAGCAGTTCTTC
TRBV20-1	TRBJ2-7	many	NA	CSAAAPSGVGYEQYF	TGCAGTGCCGCTGCTCCATCGGGGGTTGGCTACGAGCAGTACTTC
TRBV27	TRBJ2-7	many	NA	CASSSHYEQYF	TGTGCCAGCAGTTCGCACTACGAGCAGTACTTC
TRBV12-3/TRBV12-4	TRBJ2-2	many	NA	CASRLQGYTGELFF	TGTGCCAGCAGGTTACAGGGTTACACCGGGGAGCTGTTTTTT